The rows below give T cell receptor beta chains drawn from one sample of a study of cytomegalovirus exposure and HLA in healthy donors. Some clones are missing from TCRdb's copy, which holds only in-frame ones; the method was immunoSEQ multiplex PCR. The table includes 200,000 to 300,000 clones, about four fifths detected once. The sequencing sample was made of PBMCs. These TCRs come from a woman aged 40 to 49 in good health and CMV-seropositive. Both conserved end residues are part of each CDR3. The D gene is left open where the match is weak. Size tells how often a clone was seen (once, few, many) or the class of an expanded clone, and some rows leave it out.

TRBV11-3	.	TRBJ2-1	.	TGTGCCAGCAGCTTAAGTCCGGGATCGGGCAATGAGCAGTTCTTC	CASSLSPGSGNEQFF
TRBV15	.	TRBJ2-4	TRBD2	TGTGCCACCAGCACAGATTCAGCGGGAGGAAACATTCAGTACTTC	CATSTDSAGGNIQYF
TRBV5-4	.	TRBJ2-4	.	TGTGCCAGCAGCTTCAGTGATCCTAACATTCAGTACTTC	CASSFSDPNIQYF
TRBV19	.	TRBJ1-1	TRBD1	TGTGCCAGTAGTATATCGGCAGGGGGAAAAGGGAACACTGAAGCTTTCTTT	CASSISAGGKGNTEAFF
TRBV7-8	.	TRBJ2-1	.	TGTGCCAGCAGCTTCGGTGATAACAATGAGCAGTTCTTC	CASSFGDNNEQFF
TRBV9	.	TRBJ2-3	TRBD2	TGTGCCAGCAGCGTAAGCGGGAGTAACGCAGATACGCAGTATTTT	CASSVSGSNADTQYF
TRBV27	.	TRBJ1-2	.	TGTGCCAGCAGTGCAACCGGGGGGACCTATGGCTACACCTTC	CASSATGGTYGYTF
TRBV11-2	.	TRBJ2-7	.	TGTGCCAGCAGCCCCGGGGAGGTTTCCGAGCAGTACTTC	CASSPGEVSEQYF
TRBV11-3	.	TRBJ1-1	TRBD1	TGTGCCAGCAGCTCCAAGACAGGGGGTAACACTGAAGCTTTCTTT	CASSSKTGGNTEAFF
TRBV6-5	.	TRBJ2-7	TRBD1	TGTGCCAGCAGTTTCGACAGGGGGTCCTACGAGCAGTACTTC	CASSFDRGSYEQYF
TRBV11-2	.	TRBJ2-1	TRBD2	TGTGCCAGCAGCCCAAGAATAGCGGGCCTAGCCTACAATGAGCAGTTCTTC	CASSPRIAGLAYNEQFF
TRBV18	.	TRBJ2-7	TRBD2	TGTGCCAGCTCAGCCGGGACTAGCGGGGTCTACGAGCAGTACTTC	CASSAGTSGVYEQYF
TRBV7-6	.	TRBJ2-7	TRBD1	TGTGCCAGCAGCTTAGGTCAGGGGGCGGGGGAGCAGTACTTC	CASSLGQGAGEQYF
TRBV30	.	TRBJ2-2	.	TGTGCCTGGGGGGCTGGCAGGGGACCCGGGGAGCTGTTTTTT	CAWGAGRGPGELFF
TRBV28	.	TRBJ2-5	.	TGTGCCAGCAGTTTATTCGGCCGTGACCTAGAAGAGACCCAGTACTTC	CASSLFGRDLEETQYF
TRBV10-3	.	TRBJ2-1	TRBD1	TGTGCCATCACTAACAGGGGGCGCGAGGGTGAGCAGTTCTTC	CAITNRGREGEQFF
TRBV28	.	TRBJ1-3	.	TGTGCCACCAGGCAGGAGGTAAAACACACCATATATTTT	CATRQEVKHTIYF
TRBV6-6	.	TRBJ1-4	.	TGTGCCAGCAGTTACTCGGACATCAGTGAAAAACTGTTTTTT	CASSYSDISEKLFF
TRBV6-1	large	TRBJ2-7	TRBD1	TGTGCCAGCAGTGAAGGACAGGGTCCCCACGAGCAGTACTTC	CASSEGQGPHEQYF
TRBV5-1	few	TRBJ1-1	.	TGCGCCAGCAGCTTGGAGGGGTCGAACACTGAAGCTTTCTTT	CASSLEGSNTEAFF
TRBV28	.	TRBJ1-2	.	TGTGCCAGCAGGCTGACACCGTACGGCTACACCTTC	CASRLTPYGYTF
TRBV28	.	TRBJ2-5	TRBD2	TGTGCCAGCAGGGCGGGACTAGGGTACTCAGAGACCCAGTACTTC	CASRAGLGYSETQYF
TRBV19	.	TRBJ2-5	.	TGTGCCTCTCGTCAGGGGCTGGAGACCCAGTACTTC	CASRQGLETQYF
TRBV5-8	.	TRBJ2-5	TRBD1	TGTGCCAGCAGCTATGACAGGGGGACTTCGGGGACCCAGTACTTC	CASSYDRGTSGTQYF
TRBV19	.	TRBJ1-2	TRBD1	TGTGCCAGTAGTACACCCGGGACAGACCGTGGCTACACCTTC	CASSTPGTDRGYTF
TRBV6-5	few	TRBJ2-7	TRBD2	TGTGCCAGCAGGGGGACTAGCGTCTACGAGCAGTACTTC	CASRGTSVYEQYF
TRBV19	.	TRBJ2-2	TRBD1	TGTGCCACCCATATACAGGGGGCCGATACCGGGGAGCTGTTTTTT	CATHIQGADTGELFF
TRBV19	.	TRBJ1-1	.	TGTGCCAGTAGTACCCTCCGGGAGGGTAAGAACACTGAAGCTTTCTTT	CASSTLREGKNTEAFF
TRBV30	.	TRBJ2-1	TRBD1	TGTGCCTGGGGTCAGGGGGCCGGTGAGCAGTTCTTC	CAWGQGAGEQFF
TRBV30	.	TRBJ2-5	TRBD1	TGTGCCTGGAGTGCGCGGCCGGGACAGGGATTACAAGAGACCCAGTACTTC	CAWSARPGQGLQETQYF
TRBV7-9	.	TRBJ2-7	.	TGTGCCAGCAGCGTACAGGGCATTAGCGACGAGCAGTACTTC	CASSVQGISDEQYF
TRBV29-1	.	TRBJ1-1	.	TGCAGCGTTGAGGGGGGGCGCGACACTGAAGCTTTCTTT	CSVEGGRDTEAFF
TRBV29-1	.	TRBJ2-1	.	TGCAGCGGTACCTTTGCGGTGGGTTACAATGAGCAGTTCTTC	CSGTFAVGYNEQFF
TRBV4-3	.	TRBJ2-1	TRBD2	TGCGCCAGCAGCCAAGGCGGTGGGCTAGCGGGAGTAACCCGTCTCAATGAGCAGTTCTTC	CASSQGGGLAGVTRLNEQFF
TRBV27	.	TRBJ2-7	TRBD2	TGTGCCTTCAGTCCTAGCGGAAAAACCTACGAGCAGTACTTC	CAFSPSGKTYEQYF
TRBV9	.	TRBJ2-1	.	TGTGCCAGCAGCGTCGGAGCGGGTTTTCTTGAGCAGTTCTTC	CASSVGAGFLEQFF
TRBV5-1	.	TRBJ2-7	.	TGCGCCAGCAGGTCCGGGACAAGCAGCTCCTACGAGCAGTACTTC	CASRSGTSSSYEQYF
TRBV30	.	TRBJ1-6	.	TGTGCCTGGGGAAGACAGAGCTCCTATAATTCACCCCTCCACTTT	CAWGRQSSYNSPLHF
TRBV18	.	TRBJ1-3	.	TGTGCCAGCTCACCCGAGGGGGAAGTCGGGAACACCATATATTTT	CASSPEGEVGNTIYF
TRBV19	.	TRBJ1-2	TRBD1	TGTGCCAGTAGTATCCGGGACAGCCTACCAGGGGGCTACACCTTC	CASSIRDSLPGGYTF
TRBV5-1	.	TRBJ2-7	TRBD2	TGCGCCAGCAGCGAAACTAGCGGGAGCTCCTACGAGCAGTACTTC	CASSETSGSSYEQYF
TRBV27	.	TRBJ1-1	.	TGTGCCAGCGTTAGGAGGGCTGAAGCTTTCTTT	CASVRRAEAFF
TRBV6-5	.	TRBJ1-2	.	TGTGCCAGCAGTTACATGAGAGGCAACTATGGCTACACCTTC	CASSYMRGNYGYTF
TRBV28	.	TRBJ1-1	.	TGTGCCATCGCACTTCCCATCGGGGCTGAAGCTTTCTTT	CAIALPIGAEAFF
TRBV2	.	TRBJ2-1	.	TGTGCCAGCAGTGAAGATCAAGCGGATCCCTACAATGAGCAGTTCTTC	CASSEDQADPYNEQFF